This entry lists 24 T cell receptor beta chains sequenced from one sample in a study of early T cells in non-severe SARS-CoV-2 infection. TCRdb itself ran the 5' RACE reads through MiXCR, one entry per CDR3 protein. The table has around 33,000 distinct CDR3 sequences, about 4.6% seen once. Sequenced material: whole blood. Receptor source: an adult who was a healthcare worker with PCR-confirmed SARS-CoV-2 infection or an uninfected control (not recorded which).

This clonotype has at least ten counts. The chain has TRBV6-6 and TRBJ1-5; weak D call: TRBD1 (6 bases). This CDR3 comprises 13 residues. Trimming took off 6 bases at V and 4 bases at J, with 10 bases between the two ends. CDR1 is MNHNY, CDR2 SVGAGI, per germline (reference sequence). The CDR3 DNA reads as TGTGCCAGCAGGTGGCAGGGGAATCAGCCCCAGCATTTT. It translates to CASRWQGNQPQHF.

The table lists this clonotype with many counts. The chain joins TRBV12-3 or TRBV12-4 to TRBJ2-5; a possible D gene is TRBD1 (5 bases). With 7 bases removed from V and 2 bases from J, the gap between germline ends came to 23 bases. The CDR3 runs to 17 residues. CDR3 bases: TGTGCCAGCAAGAGTATGGCCAGACAGTCTGTACAAGAGACCCAGTACTTC. It specifies CASKSMARQSVQETQYF.

The chain combines TRBV4-1 with TRBJ2-7; maybe TRBD1 (5 bases). Germline CDR1 and CDR2: MGHRA and YSYEKL. V was pared by 1 base and J by 2 bases, with 12 bases between. This CDR3 is built from 15 residues. The CDR3 region is CASSQGVTGPYEQYF. DNA for the CDR3: TGCGCCAGCAGCCAAGGTGTAACAGGCCCCTACGAGCAGTACTTC.

This clonotype turned up a few times. The chain is built from TRBV27 and TRBJ1-1; D is possibly TRBD1 (5 bases). The CDR3 is made up of 14 amino acids. V was trimmed by 3 bases and J by 0 bases, leaving 8 bases between them. Per the germline V gene, CDR1 is MNHEY and CDR2 is SMNVEV (reference sequence). CDR3 protein: CASSLRQLNTEAFF. Written as DNA, the CDR3 is TGTGCCAGCAGTTTGCGACAGCTGAACACTGAAGCTTTCTTT.

This clonotype occurred many times. This rearrangement joins TRBV28 to TRBJ2-2, with TRBD2 matching over 7 bases. J lost 3 bases, V lost 6 bases, and 7 bases had no gene match. Germline assignment: CDR1 MDHEN and CDR2 SYDVKM. The CDR3 has 15 amino acids. This CDR3 reads CASRAGTRDTGELFF. Here the CDR3 DNA reads TGTGCCAGCAGAGCGGGGACCCGAGACACCGGGGAGCTGTTTTTT.

The V gene is TRBV5-1, the J gene TRBJ2-7; 10 bases are shared with TRBD2. Germline values: CDR1 SGHRS, CDR2 YFSETQ. V dropped 4 bases and J dropped 0; count of bases not matched to a gene: 7. The CDR3 is 16 residues long. The CDR3 bases are TGCGCCAGCAGCCCAACAGCGGGAGGGAACTCCTACGAGCAGTACTTC. It encodes CASSPTAGGNSYEQYF.

This clonotype was picked up a small number of times. The CDR3 DNA reads as TGTGCCAGCAGCTTCCCTTCAGGGCAAGAGACCCAGTACTTC. Its protein is CASSFPSGQETQYF. The chain has TRBV5-5 and TRBJ2-5; a possible D gene is TRBD1 (5 bases). V was trimmed by 2 bases and J by 2 bases, leaving 10 bases between them. Germline CDR1 is SGHKS and CDR2 is YYEKEE (reference sequence). The CDR3 covers 14 residues.

This clonotype was detected many times. V usage is TRBV29-1 and J usage is TRBJ2-3; the match to TRBD2 covers 7 bases. Per the germline V gene, CDR1 is SQVTM and CDR2 is ANQGSEA. The trim removed 2 bases at V and 2 bases at J, leaving 4 bases unmatched. The CDR3 contains 14 residues. The CDR3 spells CSVERLAATDTQYF. In DNA, the CDR3 is TGCAGCGTTGAACGGCTAGCGGCCACAGATACGCAGTATTTT.

This clonotype was counted ten times or more. In nucleotides, the CDR3 is TGTGCCACCAGTGATTTGCGAGGGGGTCCCACAGATACGCAGTATTTT. Its protein is CATSDLRGGPTDTQYF. The chain carries TRBV24-1 and TRBJ2-3; tentative D call: TRBD1 (6 bases). The CDR3 loop spans 16 amino acids. Germline CDR1 reads KGHDR; CDR2 reads SFDVKD. The V end lost 0 bases, the J end lost 2 bases, and 11 bases lay between the germline ends.

This clonotype was counted ten times or more. This rearrangement joins TRBV10-2 to TRBJ2-7, with D unclear. The germline V gene encodes CDR1 WSHSY and CDR2 SAAADI. V was cut by 7 bases and J by 2 bases, with 12 bases left in between. The CDR3 loop spans 13 amino acids. CDR3 protein: CASILGPTYEQYF. In nucleotides, the CDR3 is TGCGCCAGCATCTTGGGCCCGACCTACGAGCAGTACTTC.

This clonotype was recorded a few times. The rearrangement links TRBV4-1 to TRBJ2-7; the match to TRBD1 covers 8 bases. Trimming took 7 bases from V and 2 from J; bases not matched to a gene: 25. Germline CDR1 MGHRA, CDR2 YSYEKL. CDR3 length: 20 amino acids. The CDR3 nucleotides read TGCGCCAGCACCTCCCAACGCGGCGACGGCCGACAGGGGATAACCTACGAGCAGTACTTC. Its protein product is CASTSQRGDGRQGITYEQYF.

V and J are TRBV7-9 and TRBJ2-5; D is possibly TRBD2 (6 bases). The germline V gene has CDR1 SEHNR and CDR2 FQNEAQ (reference sequence). This CDR3 has 15 residues. The V end was cut by 3 bases, the J end by 2 bases, with 13 bases between. The CDR3 sequence: CASSLERGIQETQYF. The CDR3 DNA follows: TGTGCCAGCAGCTTGGAACGGGGGATACAAGAGACCCAGTACTTC.

The chain carries TRBV30 and TRBJ2-3; D remains ambiguous. V was trimmed by 3 bases and J by 1 base, leaving 8 bases between them. The germline CDR1 and CDR2 sequences are GTSNPN and SVGIG (reference sequence). The CDR3 sequence is 13 residues long. Here the CDR3 DNA reads TGTGCCTGGAGGAGAGTAGGCACAGATACGCAGTATTTT. Its translation: CAWRRVGTDTQYF.

This clonotype ranks as medium-sized. This chain links TRBV6-1 with TRBJ2-7; D gene unclear. Trimming stripped 5 bases from V and 3 bases from J, with 8 bases between. The CDR3 is made up of 12 amino acids. Germline CDR1 reads MNHNS; CDR2 reads SASEGT. In DNA form, the CDR3 reads TGTGCCAGCAGTCTCGATCACTACGAGCAGTACTTC. This codes for CASSLDHYEQYF.

At least ten counts were recorded for this clonotype. V and J are TRBV3-1 and TRBJ2-1; 11 nucleotides agree with TRBD2. V was clipped by 2 bases and J by 7 bases; unmatched bases: 10. Germline CDR1 is LGHDT and CDR2 is YNNKEL (reference sequence). The length of the CDR3 is 17 residues. The CDR3 DNA is TGTGCCAGCAGCCAAAACGTTAGACTAGCGGGATGGAATGAGCAGTTCTTC. This codes for CASSQNVRLAGWNEQFF.

This rearrangement joins TRBV11-2 to TRBJ2-3; 11 positions agree with TRBD2. V lost 1 base, J lost 4 bases, and 10 bases stayed unmatched. The CDR3 is 18 amino acids. The V gene's germline CDR1 is SGHAT and CDR2 FQNNGV. The CDR3 protein is CASSLGLAGGRYADTQYF. The CDR3, as DNA: TGTGCCAGCAGCTTAGGCCTAGCGGGGGGTCGATATGCAGATACGCAGTATTTT.

The chain carries TRBV6-5 and TRBJ2-7; 13 nucleotides match TRBD2. In germline, CDR1 is MNHEY, CDR2 SVGAGI. The CDR3 is made up of 14 amino acids. J lost 12 bases, V lost 3 bases, and 8 bases had no gene match. CDR3 region: CASSYSTSGRFWYF. The DNA of the CDR3 is TGTGCCAGCAGTTATTCGACTAGCGGGAGGTTCTGGTACTTC.

In this sample, this clonotype turned up many times. This chain links TRBV29-1 with TRBJ1-1, with 8 bases aligning to TRBD1. V lost 8 bases, J lost 1 base, and 9 bases stayed unmatched. The germline gives CDR1 SQVTM, CDR2 ANQGSEA. This CDR3 spans 14 amino acids. Here the CDR3 DNA reads TGCAGCACATCTGGGCAGGGGGCGAACACTGAAGCTTTCTTT. As protein: CSTSGQGANTEAFF.

By proportion, this clonotype is medium-sized. J is TRBJ2-5 and V is TRBV10-3; D is ambiguous. V lost 3 bases to trimming and J lost 1 base, with 9 bases between them. CDR1 and CDR2 from the germline V gene are ENHRY and SYGVKD. This CDR3 contains 14 residues. The CDR3 here is CAISDTMGQETQYF. As DNA, the CDR3 is TGTGCCATCAGTGATACCATGGGCCAAGAGACCCAGTACTTC.

Many counts were recorded for this clonotype. As DNA, the CDR3 is TGTGCCAGCAGTCTTCGACCACCGGGACAGGGGAATCAGCCCCAGCATTTT. It encodes CASSLRPPGQGNQPQHF. The chain has TRBV6-2 or TRBV6-3 and TRBJ1-5; TRBD1 agrees at 10 bases. This CDR3 is built from 17 residues. The junction had 11 bases not matched to a gene; V was cut back by 5 bases and J by 4 bases. CDR1 and CDR2 from the germline V gene are MNHEY and SVGEGT.

Ten or more counts support this clonotype. This chain joins TRBV10-3 and TRBJ2-5; 11 nucleotides line up with TRBD2. The CDR3 loop spans 15 amino acids. The J segment lost 4 bases and the V segment lost 6 bases, leaving 7 bases of the junction unmatched. Germline V gene sequence: CDR1 ENHRY, CDR2 SYGVKD. The CDR3 sequence is CAIRGTSGGRETQYF. The CDR3 nucleotides read TGTGCCATCAGGGGTACTAGCGGGGGTCGAGAGACCCAGTACTTC.

This clonotype was observed many times. The rearrangement uses TRBV24-1 and TRBJ2-3; 7 positions agree with TRBD1. Germline CDR1 is KGHDR and CDR2 is SFDVKD. Trimming cost V 8 bases and J 6 bases; bases outside gene matches: 1. The CDR3 has 11 amino acids. CDR3 sequence: CATTRGDTQYF. The CDR3 DNA reads TGTGCCACCACCAGGGGGGATACGCAGTATTTT.

The DNA of the CDR3 is TGCAGTGCACAACCCCTCAAGCGGCCATACAATGAGCAGTTCTTC. This sequence encodes CSAQPLKRPYNEQFF. The chain is built from TRBV20-1 and TRBJ2-1, with a possible D match to TRBD2 (5 bases). Germline V lookup: CDR1 DFQATT, CDR2 SNEGSKA (reference sequence). The germline V and J ends were trimmed by 6 bases and 4 bases, with 19 bases remaining between them. The CDR3 loop spans 15 amino acids.

This clonotype was picked up many times. The V call is TRBV7-9, the J call TRBJ2-1, with D perhaps assigned TRBD1 or TRBD2 (5 bases each). Germline values: CDR1 SEHNR, CDR2 FQNEAQ (reference sequence). This CDR3 region has 12 residues. Trimming pared 5 bases from V and 16 bases from J, leaving 18 bases between. CDR3 in DNA: TGTGCCAGCAGCCCGGGACCTGGATCTGATTTCTTC. Its protein product is CASSPGPGSDFF.